Shown below are 11 T cell receptor beta chains from a single sample sequenced in a study of T cells in Graves' hyperthyroidism and ophthalmopathy. Amplified TCR beta CDR3 regions came from RNA transcripts. The primer set for the first-round RT-PCR of the TCR CDR3 was HTBI. TCRdb recomputed calls from the multiplex PCR reads with MiXCR, one row per CDR3 protein. The sample has some 600,000 distinct CDR3 sequences, just over 45% seen once; the top ten hold approximately 8.2%. The sample consisted of peripheral blood or thyroid tissue (not recorded which). These TCRs come from a woman in her late teens or twenties with Graves' hyperthyroidism.

This clonotype was counted many times. The J gene is TRBJ1-5, the V gene TRBV9; D unresolved. There are 13 residues in the CDR3. Between the trimmed V and J ends, which lost 7 bases and 2 bases, there was a span of 10 bases. From germline, CDR1 is SGDLS and CDR2 YYNGEE. The DNA for the CDR3 is TGTGCCAGCGGTAGGGTCGGCAATCAGCCCCAGCATTTT. Translation: CASGRVGNQPQHF.

The rearrangement joins TRBV11-2 to TRBJ2-2; D not resolved. CDR1 and CDR2 (germline): SGHAT, FQNNGV. Deletions cut 4 bases from V and 2 bases from J, with 14 bases between. The CDR3 runs to 16 residues. Here the CDR3 DNA reads TGTGCCAGCAGCTCCAAAGAAATAAGAAACACCGGGGAGCTGTTTTTT. Its protein is CASSSKEIRNTGELFF.

The chain couples TRBV7-9 to TRBJ1-1, with D unresolved. V dropped 7 bases and J dropped 1 base, with 13 bases sitting between them. Germline CDR1 and CDR2: SEHNR and FQNEAQ (reference sequence). This CDR3 has 14 residues. CDR3 amino acids: CASTLTAENTEAFF. The CDR3 DNA reads as TGTGCCAGCACCCTTACGGCAGAGAACACTGAAGCTTTCTTT. The whole variable domain, remainder taken from reference TRBV7-9 and TRBJ1-1, is DTGVSQNPRHKITKRGQNVTFRCDPISEHNRLYWYRQTLGQGPEFLTYFQNEAQLEKSRLLSDRFSAERPKGSFSTLEIQRTEQGDSAMYLCASTLTAENTEAFFGQGTRLTVV.

The gene calls are TRBV29-1 and TRBJ2-7; D is tentatively TRBD1 or TRBD2 (5 bases each). CDR3 length equals 14 residues. In germline, CDR1 is SQVTM, CDR2 ANQGSEA. V was cut by 8 bases and J by 0 bases, with 17 bases left in between. CDR3 DNA: TGCAGCTTGGGGACGGGATATAACTCCTACGAGCAGTACTTC. It specifies CSLGTGYNSYEQYF.

J is TRBJ1-1 and V is TRBV7-9; 7 bases align to TRBD1. Germline trimming cut 6 bases from V and 3 bases from J; bases unmatched to any gene: 10. The V gene's germline CDR1 is SEHNR and CDR2 FQNEAQ (reference sequence). The CDR3 is 15 residues long. The CDR3, as DNA: TGTGCCAGCAGTTTGGGAGGGGGCTCGGACACTGAAGCTTTCTTT. Protein sequence: CASSLGGGSDTEAFF. The whole variable domain, remainder taken from reference TRBV7-9 and TRBJ1-1, is DTGVSQNPRHKITKRGQNVTFRCDPISEHNRLYWYRQTLGQGPEFLTYFQNEAQLEKSRLLSDRFSAERPKGSFSTLEIQRTEQGDSAMYLCASSLGGGSDTEAFFGQGTRLTVV.

On this clonotype itself: A read error may explain this, as a much larger clone is one base away. The rearrangement joins TRBV28 to TRBJ1-6; D unresolved. V lost 6 bases and J 8 bases, leaving 17 bases between the germline ends. CDR3 length equals 15 residues. Germline assignment: CDR1 MDHEN and CDR2 SYDVKM. CDR3 coding DNA: TGTGCCAGCAGCTTAGACGGGAGGCTCGATTCACCCCTCCACTTT. Translation: CASSLDGRLDSPLHF.

As to this clonotype: One junction end disagrees with the germline gene, perhaps due to a read error. V gene TRBV7-9 combines with J gene TRBJ1-6; D not certain. Germline loops: CDR1 SEHNR, CDR2 FQNEAQ (reference sequence). The CDR3 loop spans 15 amino acids. This chain's CDR3 is CASSLAGGLNSPLHF. DNA of the CDR3: TGTGCCAGCAGCCTAGCGGGAGGGCTGAATTCACCCCTCCACTTT.

The gene calls are TRBV19 and TRBJ1-2, with a weak D call TRBD1 (5 bases). The V gene's germline CDR1 is LNHDA and CDR2 SQIVND (reference sequence). The V end was cut by 4 bases, the J end by 2 bases, with 14 bases between. This CDR3 is built from 15 residues. CDR3 in amino acids: CASSNYQGTNYGYTF. CDR3 coding DNA: TGTGCCAGTAGTAATTACCAGGGAACCAACTATGGCTACACCTTC.

This clonotype appeared many times. The rearrangement joins TRBV15 to TRBJ1-1, with 8 bases that match TRBD1. The ends lost 1 base at V and 0 bases at J; junction bases unmatched: 1. The CDR3 is made up of 15 amino acids. Germline V gene lookup returns CDR1 LNHNV and CDR2 YYDKDF (reference sequence). CDR3 residues: CATSRGTGMNTEAFF. In DNA form, the CDR3 reads TGTGCCACCAGCAGAGGGACAGGGATGAACACTGAAGCTTTCTTT.

A note on this clonotype: Since a much larger clone is just one base distant, this may be a read error. V is TRBV2 and J is TRBJ1-4; D ambiguous. Germline V lookup: CDR1 SNHLY, CDR2 FYNNEI. The CDR3 sequence is 13 residues long. The CDR3 region is CASSEVEEEKLSF. DNA for the CDR3: TGTGCCAGCAGTGAAGTTGAGGAAGAAAAACTGTCTTTT.

This clonotype was found a few times. This chain connects TRBV7-9 to TRBJ2-2; D is tentatively TRBD1 or TRBD2 (6 bases each). The CDR3 has 14 amino acids. With 4 bases removed from V and 6 bases from J, the gap between germline ends came to 12 bases. In germline, CDR1 is SEHNR, CDR2 FQNEAQ (reference sequence). The CDR3 spells CASSSWGASGELFF. The CDR3 DNA is TGTGCCAGCAGCTCTTGGGGGGCCTCCGGGGAGCTGTTTTTT.